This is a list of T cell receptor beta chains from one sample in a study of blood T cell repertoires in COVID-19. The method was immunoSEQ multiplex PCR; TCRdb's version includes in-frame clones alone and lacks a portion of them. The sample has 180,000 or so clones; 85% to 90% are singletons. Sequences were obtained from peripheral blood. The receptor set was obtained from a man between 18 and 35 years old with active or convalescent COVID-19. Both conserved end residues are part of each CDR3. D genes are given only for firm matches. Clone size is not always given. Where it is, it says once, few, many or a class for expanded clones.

cdr3_nt: TGTGCCTGGAGTTTCATGAACACTGAAGCTTTCTTT; cdr3_aa: CAWSFMNTEAFF; v_call: TRBV30; d_call: .; clone_size: .; j_call: TRBJ1-1
cdr3_nt: TGTGCCAGCAGTTGGACTGCGAAAGAGACCCAGTACTTC; cdr3_aa: CASSWTAKETQYF; v_call: TRBV12-3/TRBV12-4; d_call: .; clone_size: .; j_call: TRBJ2-5
cdr3_nt: TGTGCCAGCAGTCAGGACAGGGGCAATCAGCCCCAGCATTTT; cdr3_aa: CASSQDRGNQPQHF; v_call: TRBV11-2; d_call: TRBD1; clone_size: once; j_call: TRBJ1-5
cdr3_nt: TGCGCCAGCAGCCAAAGCCGGTTTGCAACTAATGAAAAACTGTTTTTT; cdr3_aa: CASSQSRFATNEKLFF; v_call: TRBV4-1; d_call: .; clone_size: .; j_call: TRBJ1-4
cdr3_nt: TGTGCCAGCAGCTTGAGACTAGCGGAAGGGACCCAGTACTTC; cdr3_aa: CASSLRLAEGTQYF; v_call: TRBV7-2; d_call: TRBD2; clone_size: .; j_call: TRBJ2-5
cdr3_nt: TGTGCCAGTCGGCAGGGGGGCTACAATGAGCAGTTCTTC; cdr3_aa: CASRQGGYNEQFF; v_call: TRBV19; d_call: .; clone_size: .; j_call: TRBJ2-1
cdr3_nt: TGTGCCAGCAGTGACACGGCTGGAAACACCATATATTTT; cdr3_aa: CASSDTAGNTIYF; v_call: TRBV2; d_call: .; clone_size: few; j_call: TRBJ1-3
cdr3_nt: TGTGCCAGCAGTCCGGGGACAGGAACTAATGAAAAACTGTTTTTT; cdr3_aa: CASSPGTGTNEKLFF; v_call: TRBV27; d_call: TRBD1; clone_size: .; j_call: TRBJ1-4
cdr3_nt: TGTGCCAGCCGGGACACAGGAAACACCATATATTTT; cdr3_aa: CASRDTGNTIYF; v_call: TRBV6-5; d_call: .; clone_size: .; j_call: TRBJ1-3
cdr3_nt: TGTGCCAGCAGCGCAAAGACAGGACGGGGCTACACCTTC; cdr3_aa: CASSAKTGRGYTF; v_call: TRBV7-3; d_call: .; clone_size: few; j_call: TRBJ1-2
cdr3_nt: TGTGCCAGCAGTGAAGGAGGTATGGAGGAGCTCTATGGCTACACCTTC; cdr3_aa: CASSEGGMEELYGYTF; v_call: TRBV25-1; d_call: .; clone_size: few; j_call: TRBJ1-2
cdr3_nt: TGTGCCAGTAGCCAGGGGTTTGTAACTAATGAAAAACTGTTTTTT; cdr3_aa: CASSQGFVTNEKLFF; v_call: TRBV19; d_call: .; clone_size: .; j_call: TRBJ1-4
cdr3_nt: TGCGCCAGCAGCTGGAACCTAGGAACAATGGGCGGGGAGCTGTTTTTT; cdr3_aa: CASSWNLGTMGGELFF; v_call: TRBV5-1; d_call: .; clone_size: .; j_call: TRBJ2-2
cdr3_nt: TGCGCCAGCAGCTTGCGCGGACTAGCGGGAGTGAATGAGCAGTTCTTC; cdr3_aa: CASSLRGLAGVNEQFF; v_call: TRBV5-1; d_call: TRBD2; clone_size: .; j_call: TRBJ2-1
cdr3_nt: TGTGCCAGCAGCTCCGCAGGCGGGAGTTCGCAGTTCTTC; cdr3_aa: CASSSAGGSSQFF; v_call: TRBV7-2; d_call: TRBD2; clone_size: .; j_call: TRBJ2-1
cdr3_nt: TGCGCCAGCAGCTTGTTGGGACTAAACTACAATGAGCAGTTCTTC; cdr3_aa: CASSLLGLNYNEQFF; v_call: TRBV5-1; d_call: TRBD2; clone_size: .; j_call: TRBJ2-1
cdr3_nt: TGTGCCAGCAGCCGTGGTGGGCCCTCTGGGGCCAACGTCCTGACTTTC; cdr3_aa: CASSRGGPSGANVLTF; v_call: TRBV7-6; d_call: .; clone_size: .; j_call: TRBJ2-6
cdr3_nt: TGCGCCAGCAGCACGACGGGAACAAATTCACCCCTCCACTTT; cdr3_aa: CASSTTGTNSPLHF; v_call: TRBV5-1; d_call: .; clone_size: .; j_call: TRBJ1-6
cdr3_nt: TGTGCCAGCAGCAAAGATAGGCCAGGCTATGGCTACACCTTC; cdr3_aa: CASSKDRPGYGYTF; v_call: TRBV21-1; d_call: .; clone_size: .; j_call: TRBJ1-2
cdr3_nt: TGTGCCAGCAGCCTCCGGGGGGACCCCTTTCGAGGCAATGAGCAGTTCTTC; cdr3_aa: CASSLRGDPFRGNEQFF; v_call: TRBV9; d_call: TRBD2; clone_size: .; j_call: TRBJ2-1
cdr3_nt: TGTGCCAGCAGCTTAATTAGCGGATCCTACAATGAGCAGTTCTTC; cdr3_aa: CASSLISGSYNEQFF; v_call: TRBV7-2; d_call: .; clone_size: .; j_call: TRBJ2-1
cdr3_nt: TGTGCCAGCAGTGACACGGAAGGACAGACAAATCAGCCCCAGCATTTT; cdr3_aa: CASSDTEGQTNQPQHF; v_call: TRBV2; d_call: .; clone_size: .; j_call: TRBJ1-5
cdr3_nt: TGTGCCAGCAGTCTCAGGCCGGAGGGCAATGAGCAGTTCTTC; cdr3_aa: CASSLRPEGNEQFF; v_call: TRBV7-2; d_call: .; clone_size: .; j_call: TRBJ2-1
cdr3_nt: TGTGCCAGCAGACAGACTAGCGGGGGGGCCCCCGGGGAGCTGTTTTTT; cdr3_aa: CASRQTSGGAPGELFF; v_call: TRBV3-1/TRBV3-2; d_call: TRBD2; clone_size: .; j_call: TRBJ2-2
cdr3_nt: TGTGCCACCACCCAGGAGACCCAGTACTTC; cdr3_aa: CATTQETQYF; v_call: TRBV6-6; d_call: .; clone_size: .; j_call: TRBJ2-5